These 18 T cell receptor beta chains share one sample of origin, sequenced in a study of T-cell memory formation after mild COVID-19. MiXCR, applied by TCRdb to the 5' RACE reads, yields one record per CDR3 protein. This sample yields about 500,000 distinct CDR3 sequences, of which around 21% are seen a single time; under 15% belongs to the top ten. The sequenced sample consisted of PBMCs or a T cell subset sorted from them (not recorded which). The receptors shown here come from an adult woman who had mild COVID-19 (a few samples of this study predate the infection). Cell type and time point are not known.

J is TRBJ1-1 and V is TRBV7-6, with 8 nucleotides matching TRBD1. V dropped 4 bases and J dropped 2; count of bases not matched to a gene: 6. There are 15 residues in the CDR3. The germline gives CDR1 SGHVS, CDR2 FNYEAQ. CDR3 residues: CASSWGTGVNTEAFF. CDR3 sequence (DNA): TGTGCCAGCAGCTGGGGGACAGGTGTCAACACTGAAGCTTTCTTT.

J is TRBJ2-5 and V is TRBV5-5; D is ambiguous. Trimming removed 0 bases at V and 1 base at J, with 10 bases between. The CDR3 is made up of 15 amino acids. CDR1 and CDR2 (germline): SGHKS, YYEKEE (reference sequence). The CDR3 DNA reads as TGTGCCAGCAGCTTGGATGGGGTCCTCCAAGAGACCCAGTACTTC. It translates to CASSLDGVLQETQYF. Variable domain in full (rest from reference TRBV5-5 and TRBJ2-5): DAGVTQSPTHLIKTRGQQVTLRCSPISGHKSVSWYQQVLGQGPQFIFQYYEKEERGRGNFPDRFSARQFPNYSSELNVNALLLGDSALYLCASSLDGVLQETQYFGPGTRLLVL.

This chain connects TRBV6-2 or TRBV6-3 to TRBJ2-5; 8 bases agree with TRBD1. The CDR3 sequence is 16 residues long. The germline V gene encodes CDR1 MNHEY and CDR2 SVGEGT. Trimming at V came to 5 bases and at J to 9 bases, leaving 17 bases not matched to a gene. CDR3 bases: TGTGCCAGCAGTCCTCTCCGGGACAGGCCGCTGCAGGCCCAGTACTTC. This sequence encodes CASSPLRDRPLQAQYF.

The chain joins TRBV11-2 to TRBJ2-2; tentative D call: TRBD2 (5 bases). V was pared by 6 bases and J by 1 base, with 15 bases between. Germline V gene lookup returns CDR1 SGHAT and CDR2 FQNNGV. The length of the CDR3 is 16 residues. For the CDR3, the DNA is TGTGCCAGCAGATCCATTCGGAGCGGGAACACCGGGGAGCTGTTTTTT. Its translation: CASRSIRSGNTGELFF.

This chain uses TRBV5-1 with TRBJ1-2, with D unresolved. The CDR3 consists of 17 residues. Between the trimmed V and J ends, which lost 0 bases and 5 bases, there was a span of 20 bases. In germline, CDR1 is SGHRS, CDR2 YFSETQ. The CDR3 is CASSLVASARNRYGYTF. CDR3 DNA: TGCGCCAGCAGCTTGGTAGCTTCGGCAAGAAATCGGTATGGCTACACCTTC.

The V call is TRBV11-2, the J call TRBJ2-5; D is unclear. Germline V gene data show CDR1 as SGHAT and CDR2 as FQNNGV. The CDR3 is 16 amino acids. V was trimmed by 5 bases and J by 3 bases, leaving 19 bases between them. The chain's CDR3 is CASSPRPARTEETQYF. Here the CDR3 DNA reads TGTGCCAGCAGCCCGCGCCCTGCTAGGACGGAAGAGACCCAGTACTTC. The entire variable domain, with the rest obtained from reference TRBV11-2 and TRBJ2-5, is as follows: EAGVAQSPRYKIIEKRQSVAFWCNPISGHATLYWYQQILGQGPKLLIQFQNNGVVDDSQLPKDRFSAERLKGVDSTLKIQPAKLEDSAVYLCASSPRPARTEETQYFGPGTRLLVL.

The CDR3 here is CASSKGVQETQYF. CDR3 nucleotides: TGTGCCAGCAGCAAAGGGGTTCAAGAGACCCAGTACTTC. This chain connects TRBV11-3 to TRBJ2-5; a weak D match, TRBD1 (5 bases). Trimming took 5 bases from V and 2 from J, leaving 9 bases between them. The CDR3 sequence is 13 residues long. Germline CDR1 and CDR2: SGHNT and YENEEA.

V usage is TRBV5-5 and J usage is TRBJ1-1, with D unresolved. V gave up 0 bases and J gave up 7 bases, with 10 bases separating them. This CDR3 comprises 13 residues. Germline assignment: CDR1 SGHKS and CDR2 YYEKEE (reference sequence). CDR3 nucleotides: TGTGCCAGCAGCTTGGTGCTGGAGGTTGAAGCTTTCTTT. Its protein is CASSLVLEVEAFF.

The chain has TRBV4-1 and TRBJ1-1; D is unresolved. V lost 0 bases and J lost 0, with 17 bases in between. CDR3 length: 18 residues. CDR1 and CDR2 (germline): MGHRA, YSYEKL. The CDR3 bases are TGCGCCAGCAGCCAAGATTCCTCAGTGCTGACGGTGAACACTGAAGCTTTCTTT. Its translation is CASSQDSSVLTVNTEAFF.

The chain links TRBV5-1 to TRBJ2-1, with TRBD1 identical over 9 bases. This CDR3 has 17 residues. The ends lost 0 bases at V and 8 bases at J; junction bases unmatched: 12. Germline V gene data show CDR1 as SGHRS and CDR2 as YFSETQ. The CDR3 here is CASSLVPDRGHGDEQFF. The CDR3 DNA sequence: TGCGCCAGCAGCTTGGTACCGGACAGGGGTCATGGGGATGAGCAGTTCTTC.

This clonotype was observed a few times. This chain uses TRBV24-1 with TRBJ2-1, with a weak D call TRBD2 (5 bases). CDR1 and CDR2 (germline): KGHDR, SFDVKD. The CDR3 loop spans 16 amino acids. Trimming left V 6 bases short and J 0 bases short, with 14 bases between. The CDR3 loop reads CATSLGGGNSYNEQFF. Here the CDR3 DNA reads TGTGCCACCAGTCTAGGCGGAGGAAACTCCTACAATGAGCAGTTCTTC.

This clonotype occurred a few times. The gene calls are TRBV7-9 and TRBJ2-5; 11 nucleotides line up with TRBD2. Germline V CDR1 and CDR2: SEHNR, FQNEAQ (reference sequence). The CDR3 consists of 19 residues. After removal of 4 bases from V and 4 bases from J, the junction contained 17 bases not matched to a gene. In DNA form, the CDR3 reads TGTGCCAGCAGCTCCTCTAGCGGGGGGAACCCTAACTCAAGAGAGACCCAGTACTTC. Translation: CASSSSSGGNPNSRETQYF.

The chain uses TRBV13 and TRBJ2-1; no firm D call. The V gene lost 3 bases and the J gene lost 0 bases, with 9 bases spanning the gap. In germline, CDR1 is PRHDT, CDR2 FYEKMQ (reference sequence). The CDR3 length is 15 residues. CDR3 in DNA: TGTGCCAGCAGCTTCTTATCCAGCTCCTACAATGAGCAGTTCTTC. Amino acid sequence: CASSFLSSSYNEQFF.

The chain has TRBV7-2 and TRBJ2-5, with D perhaps TRBD1 (5 bases). The CDR3 runs to 17 residues. Trimming removed 5 bases at V and 0 bases at J, with 19 bases between. CDR1 and CDR2 (germline): SGHTA, FQGNSA. The CDR3 bases are TGTGCCAGCAGCCTGATCTCCCTCTCAGGGTACCAAGAGACCCAGTACTTC. This sequence encodes CASSLISLSGYQETQYF.

This clonotype was picked up a small number of times. The chain couples TRBV27 to TRBJ1-5; possible D gene TRBD1, 5 bases. Trimming cost V 6 bases and J 1 base, with 16 bases left between them. Germline V gene sequence: CDR1 MNHEY, CDR2 SMNVEV (reference sequence). This CDR3 has 16 amino acids. DNA for the CDR3: TGTGCCAGCAGAGACACTGGACAAACAAGCAATCAGCCCCAGCATTTT. This codes for CASRDTGQTSNQPQHF.

The chain has TRBV9 and TRBJ1-2, with D unclear. CDR1 is SGDLS, CDR2 YYNGEE, per germline. This CDR3 has 16 amino acids. Trimming cost V 4 bases and J 4 bases, with 20 bases left between them. The CDR3 DNA reads TGTGCCAGCAGCAGAACTGACCTCGCAGCCTCCTATGGCTACACCTTC. The encoded protein is CASSRTDLAASYGYTF.

The chain recombines TRBV24-1 with TRBJ2-4; TRBD1 agrees at 9 bases. The CDR3 spans 17 residues. Germline CDR1 KGHDR, CDR2 SFDVKD. V was clipped by 0 bases and J by 3 bases; unmatched bases: 5. The CDR3 DNA is TGTGCCACCAGTGATTTGGGGGACAGGGTGGGCAAAAACATTCAGTACTTC. Translated, it gives CATSDLGDRVGKNIQYF.

The J gene is TRBJ2-4, the V gene TRBV12-3 or TRBV12-4; possible D gene TRBD2, 7 bases. The CDR3 length is 14 residues. V was cut by 1 base and J by 8 bases, with 12 bases left in between. The CDR3 coding sequence is TGTGCCAGCAGTTTAGGGCAGGGGAGGGACATTCAGTACTTC. Residues: CASSLGQGRDIQYF.